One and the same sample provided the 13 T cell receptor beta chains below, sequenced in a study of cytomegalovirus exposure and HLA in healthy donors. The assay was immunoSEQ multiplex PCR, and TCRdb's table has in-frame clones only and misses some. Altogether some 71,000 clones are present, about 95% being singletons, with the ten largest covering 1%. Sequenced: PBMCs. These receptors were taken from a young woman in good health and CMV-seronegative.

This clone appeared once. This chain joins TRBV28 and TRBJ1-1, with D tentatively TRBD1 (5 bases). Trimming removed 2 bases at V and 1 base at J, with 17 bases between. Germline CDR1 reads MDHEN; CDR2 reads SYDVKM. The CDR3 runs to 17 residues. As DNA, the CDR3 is TGTGCCAGCAGTTTACATTCGGGGGGATTAAGGAACACTGAAGCTTTCTTT. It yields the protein CASSLHSGGLRNTEAFF.

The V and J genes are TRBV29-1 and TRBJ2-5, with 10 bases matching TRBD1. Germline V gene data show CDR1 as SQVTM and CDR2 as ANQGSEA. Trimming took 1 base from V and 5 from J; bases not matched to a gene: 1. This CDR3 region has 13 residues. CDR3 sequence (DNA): TGCAGCGTTGAAGTGGGACAGGGGGAGACCCAGTACTTC. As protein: CSVEVGQGETQYF. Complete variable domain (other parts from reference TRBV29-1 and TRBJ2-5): SAVISQKPSRDICQRGTSLTIQCQVDSQVTMMFWYRQQPGQSLTLIATANQGSEATYESGFVIDKFPISRPNLTFSTLTVSNMSPEDSSIYLCSVEVGQGETQYFGPGTRLLVL.

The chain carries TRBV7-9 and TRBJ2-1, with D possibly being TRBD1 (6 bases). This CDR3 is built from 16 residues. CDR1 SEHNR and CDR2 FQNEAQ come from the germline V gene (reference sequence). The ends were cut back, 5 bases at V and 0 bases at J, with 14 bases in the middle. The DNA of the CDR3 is TGTGCCAGCAGCCAATACAGGGCTAGCTCCTACAATGAGCAGTTCTTC. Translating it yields CASSQYRASSYNEQFF. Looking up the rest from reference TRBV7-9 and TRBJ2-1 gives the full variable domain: DTGVSQNPRHKITKRGQNVTFRCDPISEHNRLYWYRQTLGQGPEFLTYFQNEAQLEKSRLLSDRFSAERPKGSFSTLEIQRTEQGDSAMYLCASSQYRASSYNEQFFGPGTRLTVL.

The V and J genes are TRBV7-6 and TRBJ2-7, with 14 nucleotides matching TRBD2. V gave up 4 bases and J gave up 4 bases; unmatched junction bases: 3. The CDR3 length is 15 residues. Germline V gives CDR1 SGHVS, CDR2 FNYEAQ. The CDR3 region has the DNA TGTGCCAGCAGCTCAGGACTAGCGGGGGGTTACGAGCAGTACTTC. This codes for CASSSGLAGGYEQYF.

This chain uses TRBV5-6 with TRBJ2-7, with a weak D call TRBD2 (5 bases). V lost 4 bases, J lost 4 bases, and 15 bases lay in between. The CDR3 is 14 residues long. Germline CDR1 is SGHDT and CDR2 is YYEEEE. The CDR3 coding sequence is TGTGCCAGCAGCCCCCCCCAAACTAGATACGAGCAGTACTTC. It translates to CASSPPQTRYEQYF.

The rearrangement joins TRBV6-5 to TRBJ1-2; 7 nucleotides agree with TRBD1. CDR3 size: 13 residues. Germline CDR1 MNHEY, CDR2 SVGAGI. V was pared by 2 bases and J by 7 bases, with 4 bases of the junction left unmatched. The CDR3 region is CASSYMTGSGYTF. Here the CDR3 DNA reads TGTGCCAGCAGTTACATGACAGGGAGTGGCTACACCTTC.

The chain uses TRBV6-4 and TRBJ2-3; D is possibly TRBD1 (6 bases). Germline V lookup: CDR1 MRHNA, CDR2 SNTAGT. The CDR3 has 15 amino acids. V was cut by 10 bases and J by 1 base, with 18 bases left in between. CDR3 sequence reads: CATKEGAGGTDTQYF. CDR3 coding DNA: TGTGCCACCAAAGAGGGCGCAGGGGGCACAGATACGCAGTATTTT.

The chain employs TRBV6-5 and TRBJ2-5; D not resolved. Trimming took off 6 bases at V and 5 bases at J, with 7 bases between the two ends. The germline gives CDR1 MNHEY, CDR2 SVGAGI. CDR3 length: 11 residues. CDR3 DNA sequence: TGTGCCAGCAGCCACGCGGAGACCCAGTACTTC. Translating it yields CASSHAETQYF.

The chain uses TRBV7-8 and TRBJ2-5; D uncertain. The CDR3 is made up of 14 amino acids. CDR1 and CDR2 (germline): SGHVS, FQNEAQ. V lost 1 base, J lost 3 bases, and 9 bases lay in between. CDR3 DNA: TGTGCCAGCAGCTTAGGGGCTCCAGAAGAGACCCAGTACTTC. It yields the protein CASSLGAPEETQYF.

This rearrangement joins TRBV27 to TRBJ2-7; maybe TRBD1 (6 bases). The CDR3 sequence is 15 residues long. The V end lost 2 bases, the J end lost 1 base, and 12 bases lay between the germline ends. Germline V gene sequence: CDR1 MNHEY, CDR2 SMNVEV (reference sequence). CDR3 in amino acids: CASSLRSTGSYEQYF. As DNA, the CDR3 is TGTGCCAGCAGTTTACGCTCGACAGGTTCCTACGAGCAGTACTTC.

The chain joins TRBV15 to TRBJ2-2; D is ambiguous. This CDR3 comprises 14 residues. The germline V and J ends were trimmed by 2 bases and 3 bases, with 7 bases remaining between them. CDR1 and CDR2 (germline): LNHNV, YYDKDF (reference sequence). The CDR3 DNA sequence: TGTGCCACCAGCAGAAGTGGCTACACCGGGGAGCTGTTTTTT. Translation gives CATSRSGYTGELFF.

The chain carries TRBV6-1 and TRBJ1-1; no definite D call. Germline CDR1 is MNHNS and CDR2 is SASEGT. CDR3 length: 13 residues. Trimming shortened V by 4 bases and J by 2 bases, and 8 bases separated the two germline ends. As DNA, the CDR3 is TGTGCCAGCAGTGCCGGTCGTAACACTGAAGCTTTCTTT. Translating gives CASSAGRNTEAFF.

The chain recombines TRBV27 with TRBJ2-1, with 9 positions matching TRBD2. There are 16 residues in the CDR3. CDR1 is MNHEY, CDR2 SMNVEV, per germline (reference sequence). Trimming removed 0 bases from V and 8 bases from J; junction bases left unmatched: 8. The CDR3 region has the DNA TGTGCCAGCAGTTTATCACTAGCGGGCCCAGGGGATGAGCAGTTCTTC. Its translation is CASSLSLAGPGDEQFF.